The T cell receptor beta chain described here comes from a study of T cell responses to AZD1222 COVID-19 vaccine. As concerns this clone: Its antigen is not identified.

This CDR3 region has 12 residues. Deletions cut 3 bases from V and 6 bases from J, with 8 bases between. The method was immunoSEQ multiplex PCR; TCRdb's version includes in-frame clones alone and lacks a portion of them. In the table there are tens of thousands of clones, roughly 89% of which are singletons. Study-level results: Most donors were white British, females outnumbered males, and clonal diversity was possibly underestimated. Mapped onto spike, vaccine-associated CD4 TCRs spanned it and were dominant at 160-218 and 743-854. Following two doses of AZD1222, Spike-specific TCR breadth and depth rose.

The sample consisted of peripheral blood, taken 28 days after the second AZD1222 dose. This chain links TRBV12-3 or TRBV12-4 with TRBJ1-1; no reliable D call. The receptor was isolated from an adult who received the AZD1222 COVID-19 vaccine. The CDR3 nucleotides read TGTGCCAGCAGTTTTCAGCCGGCTGAAGCTTTCTTT. Protein sequence: CASSFQPAEAFF.